Listed below are T cell receptor beta chains from one sample, sequenced in a study of identical twins. TCRdb itself ran the 5' RACE reads through MiXCR, one entry per CDR3 protein. The profile shows 750,000 to 950,000 distinct CDR3 sequences, 9% to 15% of them singletons. These data also formed part of another study, on yellow fever vaccine responses in identical twins.

Sequencing input: PBMCs. These receptors were taken from a woman aged 18-29 years in good health. Each CDR3 is given with its conserved first and last residue. A D gene is named only where the DNA matches it firmly. Clone size appears in some rows only: once, few, many, or a class for an expanded clone.

V: TRBV3-1
D: NA
size: many
J: TRBJ2-1
CDR3: CASSQVEGLQFF
DNA: TGTGCCAGCAGCCAGGTAGAGGGACTTCAGTTCTTC

V: TRBV7-9
D: TRBD2
size: few
J: TRBJ2-1
CDR3: CASRPGLERKEQFF
DNA: TGTGCCAGCAGGCCGGGACTAGAAAGGAAGGAGCAGTTCTTC

V: TRBV6-2/TRBV6-3
D: NA
size: NA
J: TRBJ2-5
CDR3: CASSSGPPLAETQYF
DNA: TGTGCCAGCAGCTCCGGACCCCCGCTAGCAGAGACCCAGTACTTC

V: TRBV29-1
D: TRBD1
size: NA
J: TRBJ2-1
CDR3: CSVGFGQASYNEQFF
DNA: TGCAGCGTTGGTTTTGGACAGGCGAGCTACAATGAGCAGTTCTTC

V: TRBV5-1
D: TRBD1
size: many
J: TRBJ2-1
CDR3: CASSLVGTAINEQFF
DNA: TGCGCCAGCAGCTTGGTGGGGACAGCTATCAATGAGCAGTTCTTC

V: TRBV11-2
D: NA
size: few
J: TRBJ1-4
CDR3: CASGSTTNEKLFF
DNA: TGTGCCAGCGGCTCAACAACTAATGAAAAACTGTTTTTT

V: TRBV6-4
D: NA
size: few
J: TRBJ2-2
CDR3: CASSEWQGNTGELFF
DNA: TGTGCCAGCAGTGAGTGGCAGGGTAACACCGGGGAGCTGTTTTTT

V: TRBV15
D: NA
size: many
J: TRBJ2-5
CDR3: CATSRDLGAEYF
DNA: TGTGCCACCAGCAGAGATTTAGGGGCCGAGTACTTC

V: TRBV29-1
D: TRBD1
size: NA
J: TRBJ1-1
CDR3: CSVSGGAYTEAFF
DNA: TGCAGCGTCTCAGGGGGCGCGTATACTGAAGCTTTCTTT

V: TRBV5-1
D: TRBD1
size: NA
J: TRBJ2-1
CDR3: CASSFLTGWAEQFF
DNA: TGCGCCAGCAGCTTTCTGACAGGGTGGGCTGAGCAGTTCTTC

V: TRBV12-3/TRBV12-4
D: TRBD1
size: many
J: TRBJ1-2
CDR3: CASSRTGTGGQGYTF
DNA: TGTGCCAGCAGCAGAACCGGGACAGGGGGTCAGGGCTACACCTTC

V: TRBV11-2
D: TRBD1
size: few
J: TRBJ1-1
CDR3: CASSPRQGMMNTEAFF
DNA: TGTGCCAGCAGCCCCCGACAGGGAATGATGAACACTGAAGCTTTCTTT

V: TRBV6-1
D: NA
size: few
J: TRBJ1-1
CDR3: CAGRMTQGMNTEAFF
DNA: TGTGCCGGTAGGATGACTCAGGGGATGAACACTGAAGCTTTCTTT

V: TRBV3-1
D: NA
size: NA
J: TRBJ2-1
CDR3: CASSQSPLPNNEQFF
DNA: TGTGCCAGCAGCCAATCCCCTCTACCCAACAATGAGCAGTTCTTC

V: TRBV12-3/TRBV12-4
D: NA
size: few
J: TRBJ2-7
CDR3: CASSSGTFLYEQYF
DNA: TGTGCCAGCAGTTCAGGGACATTTCTCTACGAGCAGTACTTC

V: TRBV5-1
D: NA
size: NA
J: TRBJ1-6
CDR3: CASSLASSGSSPLHF
DNA: TGCGCCAGCAGCTTGGCTTCGTCGGGATCTTCACCCCTCCACTTT

V: TRBV7-6
D: NA
size: NA
J: TRBJ2-1
CDR3: CASSASVEISYNEQFF
DNA: TGTGCCAGCTCCGCAAGTGTGGAGATATCCTACAATGAGCAGTTCTTC

V: TRBV5-5
D: NA
size: NA
J: TRBJ1-4
CDR3: CASSSLGATNEKLFF
DNA: TGTGCCAGCAGCTCCCTGGGTGCAACTAATGAAAAACTGTTTTTT

V: TRBV10-3
D: TRBD2
size: few
J: TRBJ2-7
CDR3: CASLAGGTSYEQYF
DNA: TGTGCCAGTCTAGCGGGAGGGACCTCCTACGAGCAGTACTTC

V: TRBV6-5
D: NA
size: NA
J: TRBJ1-4
CDR3: CASSYSRGGEKLFF
DNA: TGTGCCAGCAGTTACTCCAGGGGAGGTGAAAAACTGTTTTTT

V: TRBV15
D: TRBD1
size: few
J: TRBJ1-4
CDR3: CATSILGQGPNEKLFF
DNA: TGTGCCACCAGCATTCTAGGACAGGGCCCTAATGAAAAACTGTTTTTT

V: TRBV14
D: TRBD2
size: NA
J: TRBJ2-1
CDR3: CASSQWGGAEQFF
DNA: TGTGCCAGCAGCCAATGGGGGGGTGCTGAGCAGTTCTTC

V: TRBV12-3/TRBV12-4
D: TRBD2
size: NA
J: TRBJ2-1
CDR3: CASRPTGTSGLNEQFF
DNA: TGTGCCAGCAGGCCTACCGGGACTAGCGGACTCAATGAGCAGTTCTTC

V: TRBV13
D: TRBD1
size: few
J: TRBJ2-7
CDR3: CASSRDRDGEQYF
DNA: TGTGCCAGCAGTCGGGACAGGGATGGCGAGCAGTACTTC

V: TRBV20-1
D: TRBD1
size: few
J: TRBJ2-5
CDR3: CSAHGGRGLETQYF
DNA: TGCAGTGCTCACGGCGGCAGGGGGCTAGAGACCCAGTACTTC

V: TRBV20-1
D: NA
size: NA
J: TRBJ1-2
CDR3: CSAREGVPNYGYTF
DNA: TGCAGTGCTAGAGAAGGGGTCCCTAACTATGGCTACACCTTC

V: TRBV2
D: NA
size: many
J: TRBJ2-5
CDR3: CASSEGRTSYQETQYF
DNA: TGTGCCAGCAGTGAAGGGAGGACCTCGTACCAAGAGACCCAGTACTTC

V: TRBV7-6
D: NA
size: NA
J: TRBJ2-5
CDR3: CASSFSRGHQETQYF
DNA: TGTGCCAGCAGCTTCAGCCGGGGCCACCAAGAGACCCAGTACTTC

V: TRBV15
D: NA
size: NA
J: TRBJ2-1
CDR3: CATSRDLNNNEQFF
DNA: TGTGCCACCAGCAGAGATCTAAACAACAATGAGCAGTTCTTC

V: TRBV20-1
D: NA
size: few
J: TRBJ2-7
CDR3: CSARDPTSEQYF
DNA: TGCAGTGCTAGAGACCCGACTAGCGAGCAGTACTTC

V: TRBV7-6
D: TRBD2
size: NA
J: TRBJ2-2
CDR3: CASSFVAYSGTRSHTGELFF
DNA: TGTGCCAGCAGCTTTGTAGCCTACTCCGGGACTAGGTCCCACACCGGGGAGCTGTTTTTT

V: TRBV28
D: TRBD1
size: once
J: TRBJ1-5
CDR3: CASSLSGQLIQPQHF
DNA: TGTGCCAGCAGTTTATCGGGACAGTTGATTCAGCCCCAGCATTTT

V: TRBV7-9
D: TRBD1
size: few
J: TRBJ1-4
CDR3: CASSFATGGGANEKLFF
DNA: TGTGCCAGCAGCTTCGCGACAGGGGGTGGGGCGAACGAAAAACTGTTTTTT

V: TRBV7-9
D: TRBD1
size: NA
J: TRBJ1-5
CDR3: CASSYDRGEGQPQHF
DNA: TGTGCCAGCAGCTACGACAGGGGCGAAGGGCAGCCCCAGCATTTT

V: TRBV12-3/TRBV12-4
D: NA
size: many
J: TRBJ1-1
CDR3: CAIRTDLMNTEAFF
DNA: TGTGCCATTCGGACAGATCTGATGAACACTGAAGCTTTCTTT

V: TRBV7-8
D: NA
size: NA
J: TRBJ2-1
CDR3: CASSFQRSYEQFF
DNA: TGTGCCAGCAGCTTCCAAAGATCCTATGAGCAGTTCTTC

V: TRBV12-3/TRBV12-4
D: NA
size: many
J: TRBJ1-2
CDR3: CASSSFGGLKGYTF
DNA: TGTGCCAGCAGTTCATTCGGGGGGCTAAAAGGCTACACCTTC

V: TRBV29-1
D: NA
size: few
J: TRBJ2-3
CDR3: CSAQGWASTDTQYF
DNA: TGCAGCGCCCAGGGATGGGCTAGCACAGATACGCAGTATTTT

V: TRBV21-1
D: NA
size: NA
J: TRBJ2-1
CDR3: CASSLRDSQAWRGYNEQFF
DNA: TGTGCCAGCAGCTTACGGGACTCTCAAGCATGGAGGGGCTACAATGAGCAGTTCTTC

V: TRBV25-1
D: TRBD2
size: few
J: TRBJ2-7
CDR3: CASSAPGLAGGHEQYF
DNA: TGTGCCAGCAGTGCCCCGGGACTAGCGGGAGGCCACGAGCAGTACTTC

V: TRBV7-3
D: NA
size: NA
J: TRBJ2-2
CDR3: CASSLRRADLTGELFF
DNA: TGTGCCAGCAGCTTACGGCGGGCAGATCTCACCGGGGAGCTGTTTTTT

V: TRBV29-1
D: NA
size: NA
J: TRBJ2-1
CDR3: CSVQGSGEQFF
DNA: TGCAGCGTCCAGGGATCGGGTGAGCAGTTCTTC

V: TRBV14
D: TRBD1
size: few
J: TRBJ2-2
CDR3: CASSQAYGTGVAGELFF
DNA: TGTGCCAGCAGCCAAGCTTACGGGACAGGGGTTGCCGGGGAGCTGTTTTTT

V: TRBV5-1
D: TRBD2
size: NA
J: TRBJ2-1
CDR3: CASSLPTSGHEQFF
DNA: TGCGCCAGCAGCTTGCCCACTAGCGGCCATGAGCAGTTCTTC

V: TRBV7-9
D: TRBD1
size: NA
J: TRBJ2-3
CDR3: CASSSTGAADTQYF
DNA: TGTGCCAGCAGCTCTACAGGGGCCGCAGATACGCAGTATTTT

V: TRBV12-3/TRBV12-4
D: TRBD1
size: NA
J: TRBJ1-1
CDR3: CASSPTGGGSTEAFF
DNA: TGTGCCAGCAGCCCGACAGGGGGCGGGAGCACTGAAGCTTTCTTT

V: TRBV4-1
D: NA
size: NA
J: TRBJ2-1
CDR3: CASSQDGSSSYNVQFF
DNA: TGCGCCAGCAGCCAGGACGGGTCGAGCTCCTACAATGTGCAGTTCTTC

V: TRBV18
D: NA
size: few
J: TRBJ2-1
CDR3: CASSPLTDSNQQFF
DNA: TGTGCCAGCTCACCACTTACAGATTCCAATCAGCAGTTCTTC

V: TRBV20-1
D: NA
size: NA
J: TRBJ1-1
CDR3: CSAKSGLRLNTEAFF
DNA: TGCAGTGCTAAATCGGGTCTGAGGCTGAACACTGAAGCTTTCTTT

V: TRBV20-1
D: TRBD1
size: many
J: TRBJ2-5
CDR3: CSARVWDSLRETQYF
DNA: TGCAGTGCTAGAGTATGGGACAGCCTTAGAGAGACCCAGTACTTC

V: TRBV3-1
D: NA
size: NA
J: TRBJ1-6
CDR3: CASSRFGLIGSPLHF
DNA: TGTGCCAGCAGCCGCTTCGGGCTGATTGGTTCACCCCTCCACTTT

V: TRBV20-1
D: NA
size: NA
J: TRBJ2-7
CDR3: CSARGPAHEQYF
DNA: TGCAGTGCTAGGGGTCCCGCCCACGAGCAGTACTTC

V: TRBV25-1
D: NA
size: NA
J: TRBJ2-5
CDR3: CASTRRETQYF
DNA: TGTGCCAGCACAAGACGAGAGACCCAGTACTTC